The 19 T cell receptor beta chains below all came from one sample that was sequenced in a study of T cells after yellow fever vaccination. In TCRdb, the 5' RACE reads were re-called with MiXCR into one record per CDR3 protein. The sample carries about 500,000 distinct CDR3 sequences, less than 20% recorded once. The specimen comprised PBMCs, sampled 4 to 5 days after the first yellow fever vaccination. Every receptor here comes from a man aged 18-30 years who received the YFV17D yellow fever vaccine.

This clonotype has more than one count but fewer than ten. The CDR3 sequence is CSARGEDRSYGYTF. CDR3 bases: TGCAGTGCTAGAGGGGAGGACAGAAGCTATGGCTACACCTTC. This sequence joins TRBV20-1 and TRBJ1-2, with D possibly TRBD1 on 6 matching bases. Trimming took 1 base from V and 4 from J, leaving 13 bases between them. This CDR3 spans 14 amino acids. CDR1 and CDR2 (germline): DFQATT, SNEGSKA (reference sequence).

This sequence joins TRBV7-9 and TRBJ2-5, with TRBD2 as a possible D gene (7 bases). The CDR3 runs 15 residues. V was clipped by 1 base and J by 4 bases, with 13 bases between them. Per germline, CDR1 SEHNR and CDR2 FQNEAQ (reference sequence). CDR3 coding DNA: TGTGCCAGCAGCTTAGTAGGCCGGGGGGCAGAGACCCAGTACTTC. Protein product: CASSLVGRGAETQYF.

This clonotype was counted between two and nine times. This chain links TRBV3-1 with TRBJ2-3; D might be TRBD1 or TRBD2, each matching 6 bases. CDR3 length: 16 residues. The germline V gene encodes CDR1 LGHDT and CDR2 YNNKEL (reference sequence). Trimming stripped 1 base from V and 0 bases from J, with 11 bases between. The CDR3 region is CASSQGRGRSTDTQYF. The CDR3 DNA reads TGTGCCAGCAGCCAAGGCCGGGGGCGTAGCACAGATACGCAGTATTTT.

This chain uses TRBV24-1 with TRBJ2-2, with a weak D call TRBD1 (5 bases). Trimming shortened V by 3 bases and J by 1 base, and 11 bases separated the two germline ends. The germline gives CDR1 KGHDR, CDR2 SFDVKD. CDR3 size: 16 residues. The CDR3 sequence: CATSDTFGQNTGELFF. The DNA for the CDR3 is TGTGCCACCAGTGATACCTTTGGACAGAACACCGGGGAGCTGTTTTTT.

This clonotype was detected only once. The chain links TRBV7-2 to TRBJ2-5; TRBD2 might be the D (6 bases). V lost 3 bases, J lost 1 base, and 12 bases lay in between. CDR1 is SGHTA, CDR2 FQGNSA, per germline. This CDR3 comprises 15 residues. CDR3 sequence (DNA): TGTGCCAGCAGCTTTGTAGCGGCCCTCCAAGAGACCCAGTACTTC. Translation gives CASSFVAALQETQYF.

CDR3 in amino acids: CASSPTPPQKIYEQYF. The DNA for the CDR3 is TGTGCCAGCAGCCCGACCCCACCGCAGAAAATCTACGAGCAGTACTTC. The rearrangement links TRBV7-9 to TRBJ2-7; no firm D call. V lost 5 bases and J 3 bases, leaving 20 bases between the germline ends. The CDR3 consists of 16 residues. Germline CDR1 reads SEHNR; CDR2 reads FQNEAQ (reference sequence).

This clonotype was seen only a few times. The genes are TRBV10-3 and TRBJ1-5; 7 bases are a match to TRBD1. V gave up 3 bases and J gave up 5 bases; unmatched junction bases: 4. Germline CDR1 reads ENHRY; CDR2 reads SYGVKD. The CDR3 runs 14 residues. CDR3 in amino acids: CAISESGTDQPQHF. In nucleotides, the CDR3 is TGTGCCATCAGTGAATCCGGGACAGATCAGCCCCAGCATTTT.

In DNA, the CDR3 is TGTGCCAGCAGTTTTGAAGGACCCCTACAGTTCTTC. Protein: CASSFEGPLQFF. This rearrangement joins TRBV12-3 or TRBV12-4 to TRBJ2-1; D call uncertain. The CDR3 has 12 residues. Trimming took off 3 bases at V and 13 bases at J, with 13 bases between the two ends.

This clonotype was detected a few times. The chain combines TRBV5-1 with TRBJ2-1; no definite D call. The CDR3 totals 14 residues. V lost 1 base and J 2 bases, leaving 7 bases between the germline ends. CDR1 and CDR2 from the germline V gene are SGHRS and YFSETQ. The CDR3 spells CASSLNPPYNEQFF. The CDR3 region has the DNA TGCGCCAGCAGCTTGAATCCCCCCTACAATGAGCAGTTCTTC. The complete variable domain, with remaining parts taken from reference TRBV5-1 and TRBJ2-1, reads KAGVTQTPRYLIKTRGQQVTLSCSPISGHRSVSWYQQTPGQGLQFLFEYFSETQRNKGNFPGRFSGRQFSNSRSEMNVSTLELGDSALYLCASSLNPPYNEQFFGPGTRLTVL.

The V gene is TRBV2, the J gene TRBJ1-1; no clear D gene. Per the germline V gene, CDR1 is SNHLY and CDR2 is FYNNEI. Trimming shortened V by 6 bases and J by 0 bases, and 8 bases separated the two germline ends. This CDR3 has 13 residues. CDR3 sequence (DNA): TGTGCCAGCAGAGGTTCGATGAACACTGAAGCTTTCTTT. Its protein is CASRGSMNTEAFF. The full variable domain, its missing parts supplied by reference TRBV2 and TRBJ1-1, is EPEVTQTPSHQVTQMGQEVILRCVPISNHLYFYWYRQILGQKVEFLVSFYNNEISEKSEIFDDQFSVERPDGSNFTLKIRSTKLEDSAMYFCASRGSMNTEAFFGQGTRLTVV.

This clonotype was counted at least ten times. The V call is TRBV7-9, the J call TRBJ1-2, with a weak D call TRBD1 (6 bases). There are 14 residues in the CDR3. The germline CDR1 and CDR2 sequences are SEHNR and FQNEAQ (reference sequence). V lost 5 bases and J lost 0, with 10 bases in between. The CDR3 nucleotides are TGTGCCAGCAGCCTCGGACAGTCTAACTATGGCTACACCTTC. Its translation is CASSLGQSNYGYTF.

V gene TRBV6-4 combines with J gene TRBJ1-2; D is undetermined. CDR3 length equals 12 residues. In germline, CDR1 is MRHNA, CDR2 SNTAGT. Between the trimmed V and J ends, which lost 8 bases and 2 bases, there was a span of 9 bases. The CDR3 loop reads CASAGINYGYTF. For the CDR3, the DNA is TGTGCCAGCGCCGGGATCAACTATGGCTACACCTTC.

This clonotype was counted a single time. The CDR3 here is CASSLRQTGNTIYF. The DNA for the CDR3 is TGTGCCAGCAGCTTAAGACAGACTGGAAACACCATATATTTT. The chain combines TRBV7-6 with TRBJ1-3; a possible D gene is TRBD1 (5 bases). The V end lost 2 bases, the J end lost 2 bases, and 7 bases lay between the germline ends. CDR1 SGHVS and CDR2 FNYEAQ come from the germline V gene. The CDR3 consists of 14 residues.

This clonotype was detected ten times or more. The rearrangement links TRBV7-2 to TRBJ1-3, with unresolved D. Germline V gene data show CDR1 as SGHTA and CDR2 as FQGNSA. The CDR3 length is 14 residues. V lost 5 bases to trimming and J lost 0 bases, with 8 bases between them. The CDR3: CASSPTASGNTIYF. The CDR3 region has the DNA TGTGCCAGCAGCCCCACAGCCTCTGGAAACACCATATATTTT.

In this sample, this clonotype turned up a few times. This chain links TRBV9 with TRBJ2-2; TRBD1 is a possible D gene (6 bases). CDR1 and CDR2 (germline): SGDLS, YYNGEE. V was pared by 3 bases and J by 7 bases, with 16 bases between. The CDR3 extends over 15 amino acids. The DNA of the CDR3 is TGTGCCAGCAGCGCGGGTGCAGGGGTCGGCGGGGAGCTGTTTTTT. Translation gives CASSAGAGVGGELFF.

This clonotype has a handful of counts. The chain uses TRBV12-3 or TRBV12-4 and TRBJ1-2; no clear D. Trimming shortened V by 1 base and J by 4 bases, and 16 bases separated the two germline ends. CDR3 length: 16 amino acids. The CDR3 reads CASSLGVAVLSYGYTF. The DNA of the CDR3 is TGTGCCAGCAGTTTAGGGGTCGCGGTACTCTCCTATGGCTACACCTTC.

This CDR3 reads CASSLERGSEAFF. The CDR3 DNA reads TGTGCCAGCAGTTTAGAGCGCGGATCTGAAGCTTTCTTT. The gene calls are TRBV12-3 or TRBV12-4 and TRBJ1-1; D call uncertain. The CDR3 has 13 residues. V dropped 1 base and J dropped 6 bases, with 9 bases sitting between them.

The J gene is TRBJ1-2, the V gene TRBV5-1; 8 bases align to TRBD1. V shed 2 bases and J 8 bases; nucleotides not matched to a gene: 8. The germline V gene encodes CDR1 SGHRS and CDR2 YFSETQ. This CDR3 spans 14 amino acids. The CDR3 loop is CASSFSQGARGYTF. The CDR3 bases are TGCGCCAGCAGCTTCTCCCAGGGGGCGCGGGGCTACACCTTC.

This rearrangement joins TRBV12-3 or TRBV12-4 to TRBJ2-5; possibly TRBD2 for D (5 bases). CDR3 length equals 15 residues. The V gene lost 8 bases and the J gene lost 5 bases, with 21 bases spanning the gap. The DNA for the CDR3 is TGTGCCAGCCTTTCGGATACGGGAATTCGGGAGACCCAGTACTTC. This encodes CASLSDTGIRETQYF.